The rows below give T cell receptor beta chains drawn from one sample of a study of cytomegalovirus exposure and HLA in healthy donors. Clones were read by immunoSEQ multiplex PCR, and TCRdb kept only the in-frame ones, dropping some. The sample holds 45,000 or so clones, about 78% seen once. Input material: PBMCs. Every receptor here comes from a woman aged 30 to 39 in good health and CMV-seronegative. Both conserved end residues are part of each CDR3. The D gene is left open where the match is weak. A clone size is listed for some rows: how often the clone was seen (once, few, many), or a class if it is expanded.

TRBJ1-5 | . | TRBV7-6 | . | TGTGCCAGCAGCTTTGGGGCTAATCAGCCCCAGCATTTT | CASSFGANQPQHF
TRBJ2-1 | . | TRBV6-5 | . | TGTGCCAGCAGTTACGTTCGACGGGAGTCTGAGCAGTTCTTC | CASSYVRRESEQFF
TRBJ2-7 | TRBD1 | TRBV10-1 | . | TGCGCCAGCAGTTCCGGACAGGGGACGTACGAGCAGTACTTC | CASSSGQGTYEQYF
TRBJ2-2 | . | TRBV19 | . | TGTGCCAGTAGTATTTACAGCAACACCGGGGAGCTGTTTTTT | CASSIYSNTGELFF
TRBJ2-7 | . | TRBV5-1 | . | TGCGCCAGCAGCTTGGCCTTCCAGTCCTACGAGCAGTACTTC | CASSLAFQSYEQYF
TRBJ1-5 | . | TRBV6-5 | . | TGTGCCAGCAGGACAGAACCGTATAGCAATCAGCCCCAGCATTTT | CASRTEPYSNQPQHF
TRBJ2-1 | TRBD1 | TRBV7-2 | few | TGTGCCAGCCGACCAACCGGGACAGAGATTTACAATGAGCAGTTCTTC | CASRPTGTEIYNEQFF
TRBJ1-5 | . | TRBV6-1 | . | TGTGCCGGATCTGGGGGGGCAGGTCAGCCCCAGCATTTT | CAGSGGAGQPQHF
TRBJ1-1 | . | TRBV18 | few | TGTGCCAGCTCACCGTCCGGGGGTCTGGGGGCTGAAGCTTTCTTT | CASSPSGGLGAEAFF
TRBJ1-1 | . | TRBV6-5 | . | TGTGCCAGCAGTACGGGACTGAGTAACACTGAAGCTTTCTTT | CASSTGLSNTEAFF
TRBJ1-2 | . | TRBV7-9 | . | TGTGCCAGCAGCCTCGGGGGATCGAACTATGGCTACACCTTC | CASSLGGSNYGYTF